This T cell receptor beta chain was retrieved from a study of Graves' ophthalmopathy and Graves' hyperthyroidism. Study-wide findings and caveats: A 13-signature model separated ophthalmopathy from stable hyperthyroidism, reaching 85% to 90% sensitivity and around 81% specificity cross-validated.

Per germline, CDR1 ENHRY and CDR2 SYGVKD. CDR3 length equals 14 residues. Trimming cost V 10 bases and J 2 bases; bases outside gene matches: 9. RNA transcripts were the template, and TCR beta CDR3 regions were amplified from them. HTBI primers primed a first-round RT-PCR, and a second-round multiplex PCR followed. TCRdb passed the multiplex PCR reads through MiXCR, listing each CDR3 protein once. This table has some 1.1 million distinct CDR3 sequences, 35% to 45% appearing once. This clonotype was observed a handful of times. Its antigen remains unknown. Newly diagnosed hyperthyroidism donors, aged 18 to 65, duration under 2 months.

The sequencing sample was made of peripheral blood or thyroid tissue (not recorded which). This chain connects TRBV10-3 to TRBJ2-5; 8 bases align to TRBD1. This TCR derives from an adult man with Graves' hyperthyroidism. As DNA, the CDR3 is TGTGCCACAGGAGCAGGGGGCCCTCAAGAGACCCAGTACTTC. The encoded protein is CATGAGGPQETQYF.